The clone carrying this T cell receptor beta chain appeared a single time. These data belong to a study of blood T cell repertoires in COVID-19. Looked up from germline, CDR1 is WSHSY and CDR2 is SAAADI. This CDR3 comprises 16 residues. V lost 0 bases and J lost 0, with 9 bases in between. As processed by the authors: Estimation of nucleated cell counts relied on the amplification of reference gene primers. Generated by immunoSEQ multiplex PCR, the TCRdb table keeps only in-frame clones and is missing some. V and J calls plus clone size are reproduced from that table; the DNA served to infer D and trimming. The table has 230,000 or so clones, roughly 88% seen once.

The sequenced sample was PBMCs or T cells enriched from blood (not recorded which). This clonotype was obtained from a woman between 40 and 50 years old with acute COVID-19. The J gene is TRBJ2-1, the V gene TRBV10-2, with D unclear. CDR3 in DNA: TGCGCCAGCAGTGAGTCGCTTCTTAGCTCCTACAATGAGCAGTTCTTC. Amino acid sequence: CASSESLLSSYNEQFF.